This TCR beta chain is from a study of CD8 T cells in Susac syndrome. This clonotype was observed once. Sequencing targeted TCR beta in blood CD8+ and CD4+ T cells. TEMRA cells were FACS-enriched, while CD8+ and CD4+ T cells were negatively isolated. With random hexamers, roughly 0.45 to 1 ug RNA was reverse transcribed. Each CDR3 protein gets one entry after TCRdb re-called the immunoSEQ multiplex PCR reads with MiXCR. The top ten clones hold 0.075% to 0.095% of a sample with about 210,000 distinct CDR3 sequences, 95% of them seen once. The CDR3 runs 17 residues. V dropped 4 bases and J dropped 1 base, with 19 bases sitting between them. Germline CDR1 is KGHSH and CDR2 is LQKENI.

The sample consisted of CD4+ T cells from PBMCs. The source is a human donor with multiple sclerosis. The rearrangement links TRBV18 to TRBJ1-1, with D possibly matching TRBD1 (6 bases). The CDR3 nucleotides read TGTGCCAGCTCACATTTTCCCGACAGGAACCCGAACACTGAAGCTTTCTTT. Protein: CASSHFPDRNPNTEAFF.